This entry lists 23 T cell receptor beta chains sequenced from one sample in a study of blood T cell repertoires in COVID-19. The repertoire was sequenced with immunoSEQ multiplex PCR; TCRdb's copy has only in-frame clones and lacks some. The data hold 45,000 to 60,000 clones, with under 90% observed a single time. Sequenced: peripheral blood. The origin of the receptors is a woman older than 75 with acute or convalescent COVID-19.

This clone was detected only once. The junction departs from germline at one end; a sequencing error may be responsible. The rearrangement uses TRBV4-1 and TRBJ2-5, with D possibly being TRBD1 (6 bases). This CDR3 region has 14 residues. Looked up from germline, CDR1 is MGHRA and CDR2 is YSYEKL. CDR3 sequence (DNA): TGCGCCAGCAGCCAAGTGGGGGCCCAAGGGACCCAGTACTTC. Its protein product is CASSQVGAQGTQYF.

The chain is built from TRBV19 and TRBJ2-7, with 7 bases identical to TRBD1. CDR3 length: 13 residues. Germline lookup yields CDR1 LNHDA and CDR2 SQIVND (reference sequence). The trim removed 6 bases at V and 0 bases at J, leaving 2 bases unmatched. In nucleotides, the CDR3 is TGTGCCAGTAGCCGACAGGGCTCCTACGAGCAGTACTTC. This encodes CASSRQGSYEQYF.

CDR3 nucleotide sequence: TGTGCCAGCAGCCCATTACGACAGGGGCTGTATGGCTACACCTTC. This gives the protein CASSPLRQGLYGYTF. This sequence joins TRBV5-6 and TRBJ1-2; TRBD1 agrees at 8 bases. Looked up from germline, CDR1 is SGHDT and CDR2 is YYEEEE. This CDR3 comprises 15 residues. The V gene end was trimmed by 4 bases and the J gene end by 5 bases; junction bases not matched to a gene: 10.

The CDR3 region is CASTRDSGGKTDTQYF. In DNA, the CDR3 is TGCGCCAGCACCCGAGATAGCGGGGGGAAGACAGATACGCAGTATTTT. The chain employs TRBV5-1 and TRBJ2-3, with TRBD2 matching 10 bases. V shed 6 bases and J 3 bases; nucleotides not matched to a gene: 10. Germline V gives CDR1 SGHRS, CDR2 YFSETQ. This CDR3 has 16 amino acids.

The chain links TRBV3-1 (or the pseudogene TRBV3-2) to TRBJ1-3; D remains unclear. The CDR3 has 15 residues. V was trimmed by 1 base and J by 3 bases, leaving 10 bases between them. Germline CDR1 LGHDT, CDR2 YNNKEL (reference sequence). The CDR3 sequence: CASSQATALGNTIYF. The CDR3 DNA follows: TGTGCCAGCAGCCAAGCCACAGCACTTGGAAACACCATATATTTT.

This chain joins TRBV18 and TRBJ2-7; D perhaps matches TRBD1 (6 bases). CDR3 length equals 13 residues. Germline V gene data show CDR1 as KGHSH and CDR2 as LQKENI. Trimming pared 5 bases from V and 2 bases from J, leaving 10 bases between. The CDR3, as DNA: TGTGCCAGCTCAACCGGGACAACCTACGAGCAGTACTTC. Its protein is CASSTGTTYEQYF.

The chain is built from TRBV25-1 and TRBJ1-1, with 10 bases identical to TRBD1. V was pared by 7 bases and J by 5 bases, with 4 bases of the junction left unmatched. The CDR3 runs 13 residues. Per germline, CDR1 MGHDK and CDR2 SYGVNS. DNA of the CDR3: TGTGCCAGCAAGGGGACAGGGGAAACTGAAGCTTTCTTT. Translated: CASKGTGETEAFF.

V is TRBV7-9 and J is TRBJ2-7, with no clear D. V lost 5 bases and J 3 bases, leaving 11 bases between the germline ends. Germline loops: CDR1 SEHNR, CDR2 FQNEAQ (reference sequence). CDR3 length: 13 amino acids. In DNA, the CDR3 is TGTGCCAGCAGCCACTCGAGGAGCTACGAGCAGTACTTC. It translates to CASSHSRSYEQYF.

The CDR3 is CASSLLQGSYNSPLHF. CDR3 sequence (DNA): TGCGCCAGCAGCTTACTACAGGGTTCCTATAATTCACCCCTCCACTTT. This chain connects TRBV5-1 to TRBJ1-6; tentatively, D is TRBD1 (6 bases). Germline V gene lookup returns CDR1 SGHRS and CDR2 YFSETQ. The CDR3 contains 16 residues. V was pared by 2 bases and J by 1 base, with 10 bases between. Based on the CDR3 plus reference TRBV5-1 and TRBJ1-6, the full variable domain is KAGVTQTPRYLIKTRGQQVTLSCSPISGHRSVSWYQQTPGQGLQFLFEYFSETQRNKGNFPGRFSGRQFSNSRSEMNVSTLELGDSALYLCASSLLQGSYNSPLHFGNGTRLTVT.

This clone was seen a single time. The chain links TRBV5-6 to TRBJ2-5, with TRBD1 identical over 8 bases. Germline V gene data show CDR1 as SGHDT and CDR2 as YYEEEE. CDR3 size: 16 residues. Trimming at V came to 0 bases and at J to 2 bases, leaving 6 bases not matched to a gene. This CDR3 is CASSLVVRGQQETQYF. The CDR3 DNA reads as TGTGCCAGCAGCTTGGTCGTCAGGGGGCAACAAGAGACCCAGTACTTC.

This chain connects TRBV3-1 (or the pseudogene TRBV3-2) to TRBJ1-1, with 8 bases that match TRBD1. The CDR3 runs to 13 residues. Per germline, CDR1 LGHDT and CDR2 YNNKEL (reference sequence). Trimming took 6 bases from V and 5 from J; bases not matched to a gene: 5. DNA for the CDR3: TGTGCCAGCAGTGGGGACAGGCGAACTGAAGCTTTCTTT. The encoded protein is CASSGDRRTEAFF.

This clone has at least ten counts. CDR3 sequence reads: CASSLDRGSQGYTF. The CDR3 DNA reads as TGTGCCAGCAGCTTAGATCGAGGGTCCCAGGGCTACACCTTC. The J gene is TRBJ1-2, the V gene TRBV11-3; D is undetermined. This CDR3 spans 14 amino acids. Germline V gene lookup returns CDR1 SGHNT and CDR2 YENEEA. The ends were cut back, 0 bases at V and 8 bases at J, with 13 bases in the middle.

The chain carries TRBV7-8 and TRBJ2-7; D is unclear. Trimming pared 3 bases from V and 6 bases from J, leaving 6 bases between. The CDR3 is made up of 11 amino acids. The germline V gene encodes CDR1 SGHVS and CDR2 FQNEAQ. The CDR3 DNA is TGTGCCAGCAGCTTCGCGGTCGAGCAGTACTTC. This translates into CASSFAVEQYF.

The chain has TRBV24-1 and TRBJ1-1; D unresolved. Between the trimmed V and J ends, which lost 4 bases and 1 base, there was a span of 6 bases. Germline CDR1 and CDR2: KGHDR and SFDVKD. The CDR3 is 13 amino acids. The CDR3 DNA reads as TGTGCCACCAGTGACGGTGGGAACACTGAAGCTTTCTTT. Protein product: CATSDGGNTEAFF.

The rearrangement joins TRBV12-3 or TRBV12-4 to TRBJ2-7, with D maybe TRBD2 (5 bases). There are 12 residues in the CDR3. The germline V and J ends were trimmed by 3 bases and 3 bases, with 6 bases remaining between them. Here the CDR3 DNA reads TGTGCCAGCAGTTTGAGCGGCTACGAGCAGTACTTC. Translation gives CASSLSGYEQYF.

CDR3: CASSQEAHYNSPLHF. The CDR3 DNA reads as TGTGCCAGCAGCCAAGAAGCCCACTATAATTCACCCCTCCACTTT. The chain has TRBV3-1 (or the pseudogene TRBV3-2) and TRBJ1-6, with no clear D. CDR1 is LGHDT, CDR2 YNNKEL, per germline (reference sequence). The CDR3 length is 15 residues. Trimming took 0 bases from V and 3 from J, leaving 6 bases between them.

This clone was picked up a small number of times. The rearrangement links TRBV5-6 to TRBJ1-2; TRBD1 might be the D (6 bases). Germline loops: CDR1 SGHDT, CDR2 YYEEEE. Trimming took off 2 bases at V and 8 bases at J, with 13 bases between the two ends. This CDR3 contains 13 residues. CDR3 protein: CASSFNRVGGYTF. DNA of the CDR3: TGTGCCAGCAGCTTTAACAGGGTTGGAGGCTACACCTTC.

V gene TRBV9 combines with J gene TRBJ2-5, with D maybe TRBD2 (5 bases). The germline CDR1 and CDR2 sequences are SGDLS and YYNGEE. The CDR3 has 15 amino acids. Trimming stripped 0 bases from V and 3 bases from J, with 12 bases between. The DNA of the CDR3 is TGTGCCAGCAGCGTAGACATTCGGGGAGAAGAGACCCAGTACTTC. Translating it yields CASSVDIRGEETQYF. The full variable domain, rest sourced from reference TRBV9 and TRBJ2-5, is DSGVTQTPKHLITATGQRVTLRCSPRSGDLSVYWYQQSLDQGLQFLIQYYNGEERAKGNILERFSAQQFPDLHSELNLSSLELGDSALYFCASSVDIRGEETQYFGPGTRLLVL.

In DNA form, the CDR3 reads TGCGCCAGCAGCCCCCAGGCCCGAACTCTTGACACTGAAGCTTTCTTT. Translated, it gives CASSPQARTLDTEAFF. V is TRBV5-1 and J is TRBJ1-1; no clear D. Trimming took off 4 bases at V and 3 bases at J, with 19 bases between the two ends. The CDR3 length is 16 residues. CDR1 SGHRS and CDR2 YFSETQ come from the germline V gene.

The CDR3 DNA sequence: TGTGCCAGTAGTCAACGGGGGTACGAGCAGTACTTC. Its translation is CASSQRGYEQYF. The chain employs TRBV19 and TRBJ2-7; TRBD2 is a possible D gene (6 bases). This CDR3 is 12 amino acids long. Germline CDR1 reads LNHDA; CDR2 reads SQIVND (reference sequence). Trimming stripped 5 bases from V and 4 bases from J, with 9 bases between.

The rearrangement links TRBV5-8 to TRBJ2-1; the match to TRBD2 covers 8 bases. The V gene's germline CDR1 is SGHTS and CDR2 YDEGEE. Germline trimming cut 4 bases from V and 4 bases from J; bases unmatched to any gene: 10. The CDR3 has 16 residues. The CDR3 region is CASSREGTTGYNEQFF. CDR3 bases: TGTGCCAGCAGCCGGGAGGGGACGACTGGATACAATGAGCAGTTCTTC.

The chain employs TRBV12-5 and TRBJ1-3, with 7 positions matching TRBD1. This CDR3 has 16 residues. The germline CDR1 and CDR2 sequences are LGHNT and FRNRAP. V trimming: 1 base; J trimming: 4 bases; junction bases outside the gene matches: 7. The CDR3: CASGLGLTGNGNTIYF. CDR3 nucleotide sequence: TGTGCTAGTGGTTTGGGCCTGACAGGGAACGGAAACACCATATATTTT.

The V gene is TRBV5-1, the J gene TRBJ2-1, with D unresolved. V was trimmed by 4 bases and J by 9 bases, leaving 11 bases between them. This CDR3 is 12 amino acids long. Germline V gives CDR1 SGHRS, CDR2 YFSETQ. As DNA, the CDR3 is TGCGCCAGCAGCCCCCAGGTCGGTGAGCAGTTCTTC. This translates into CASSPQVGEQFF.